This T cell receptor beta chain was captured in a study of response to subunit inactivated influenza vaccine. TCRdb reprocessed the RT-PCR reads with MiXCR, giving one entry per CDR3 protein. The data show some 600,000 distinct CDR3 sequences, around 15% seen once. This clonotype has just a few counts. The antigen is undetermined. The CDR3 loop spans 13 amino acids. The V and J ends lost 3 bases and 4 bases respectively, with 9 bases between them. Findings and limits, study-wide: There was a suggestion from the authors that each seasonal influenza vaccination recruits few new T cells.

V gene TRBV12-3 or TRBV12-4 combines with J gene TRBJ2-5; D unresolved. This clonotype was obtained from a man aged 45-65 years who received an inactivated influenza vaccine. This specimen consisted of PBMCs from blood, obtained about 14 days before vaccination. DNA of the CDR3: TGTGCCAGCAGTTTGGCGGTCCCAGAGACCCAGTACTTC. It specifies CASSLAVPETQYF.